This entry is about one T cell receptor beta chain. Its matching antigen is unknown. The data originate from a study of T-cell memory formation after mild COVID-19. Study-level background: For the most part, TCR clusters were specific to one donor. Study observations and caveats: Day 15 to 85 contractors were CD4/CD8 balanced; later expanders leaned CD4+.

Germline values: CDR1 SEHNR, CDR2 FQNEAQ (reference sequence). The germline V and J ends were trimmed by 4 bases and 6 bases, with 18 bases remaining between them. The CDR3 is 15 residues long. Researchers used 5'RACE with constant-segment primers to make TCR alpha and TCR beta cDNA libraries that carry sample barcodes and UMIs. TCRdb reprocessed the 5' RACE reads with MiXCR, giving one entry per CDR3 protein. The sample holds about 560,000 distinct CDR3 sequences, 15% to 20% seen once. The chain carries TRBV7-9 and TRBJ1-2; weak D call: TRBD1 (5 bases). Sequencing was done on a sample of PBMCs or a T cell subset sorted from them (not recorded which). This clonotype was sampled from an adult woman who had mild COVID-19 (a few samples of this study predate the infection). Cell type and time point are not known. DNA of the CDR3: TGTGCCAGCAGCTCCCACCTCACCAAGGGGAATGGCTACACCTTC. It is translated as CASSSHLTKGNGYTF.